This entry describes one TCR beta chain. There is no known antigen for this receptor. No per-base quality is available; no much larger clone lies one base away. These data are taken from a study of blood T cell repertoires in COVID-19 (dated by TCRdb to the early 2020s). Regarding the research as a whole: Samples covering the acute and convalescent phases of COVID-19 were provided by collaborators in the United States, Italy and Spain. The samples were drawn from two sources: the first 160 participants of the ongoing ImmuneRACE study, and 1,000 to 1,500 subjects contributed by 6 global collaborators. Sample metadata almost always included a de-identified subject ID, COVID-19 status, age in years and sex. Deeply sampled blood TCRbeta repertoires from subjects exposed to, actively infected with, or recovered from COVID-19 were included in the dataset. The material from the prospective study consisted of cDNA or gDNA derived from T cells, B-cell-depleted T cells, or PBMCs. The repertoires were released in a freely available public database meant as a resource for research on the immune response to SARS-CoV-2. HLA class I and class II types, where available, came from metadata supplied by the sample provider rather than from assay-based typing.

The collaborating institutions used their own protocols to collect whole blood in K2EDTA tubes. For TCRbeta analysis, collaborators shipped samples as frozen whole blood, isolated PBMCs, or DNA extracted from either of those sample types. Results the study describes overall, beyond this receptor: The quantity of clinical and demographic metadata differed by source and by participant and was supplied without curation.

Based on the germline V gene (reference sequence), the CDR1 and CDR2 sequences are SEHNR and FQNEAQ. Spanning cysteine to phenylalanine, the CDR3 consists of 13 amino acids. CDR3 DNA is the only sequence kept; it has 39 bases, read in frame from the first base. V loses 6 bases at its end and J loses 6 bases; junction bases beyond the gene matches: 4. TCRbeta CDR3 regions were amplified from genomic DNA using the immunoSEQ Assay, a bias-controlled multiplex PCR. Under the source paper's analysis protocol: The number of nucleated cells in each sample was estimated from the amplification of reference gene primers within the assay. To quantify the absolute abundance of each unique TCRbeta CDR3 rearrangement, sequence reads were collapsed and filtered. For each sample, productive Simpson clonality was calculated as the square root of Simpson's diversity index across productive rearrangements. TCRdb stores this immuneACCESS table with in-frame sequences only. Part of the clones is absent; in the studies checked, under half of the shortfall reflects unresolved V genes, and no reason is known for the rest. V and J calls and clone size are as listed in that table; D and trimming were resolved from the DNA. The sample yields about 190,000 clones; approximately 80% were counted once. Less than 7% of the sample lies in the top ten.

Source material: peripheral blood. The receptor chain draws on TRBV7-9 and TRBJ1-2; 10 middle bases align to TRBD1. The receptor was derived from a man aged 60 to 69 with acute or convalescent COVID-19. The CDR3 region has the sequence CASSLTGGDGYTF. At the DNA level, the sequence is TGTGCCAGCAGTTTGACAGGGGGCGATGGCTACACCTTC.